Detailed here is one T cell receptor (beta chain). CDR3 size: 14 residues. Germline CDR1 and CDR2: SEHNR and FQNEAQ (reference sequence). Between the trimmed V and J ends, which lost 8 bases and 4 bases, there was a span of 15 bases. The sample originates from a study of blood T cell repertoires in COVID-19. At the level of the study: The United States, Italy and Spain provided the acute and convalescent COVID-19 samples. The analysed material was cDNA or gDNA that came from T cells, B-cell-depleted T cells, or PBMCs.

Authors' data handling: Quantification of nucleated cells was approximated via reference gene primer amplification. The method was immunoSEQ multiplex PCR; TCRdb's version includes in-frame clones alone and lacks a portion of them. V and J calls and clone size are copied from that table; D and trimming were computed from the DNA. The table lists some 200,000 clones, approximately 90% of them singletons. The sample was peripheral blood. The receptor was isolated from a man older than 75 with acute or convalescent COVID-19. The J gene is TRBJ1-5, the V gene TRBV7-9; TRBD1 might be the D (6 bases). In DNA form, the CDR3 reads TGTGCCAGCTCTCGGGGGGGCTTAAATCAGCCCCAGCATTTT. This encodes CASSRGGLNQPQHF.